The clone carrying this T cell receptor (beta chain) appeared once. Antigen: not known. The sample comes from a study of graft-versus-host responses after intestinal transplantation. The V gene lost 1 base and the J gene lost 2 bases, with 11 bases spanning the gap. The CDR3 sequence is 14 residues long. Germline-derived CDR1 and CDR2 are GTSNPN and SVGIG (reference sequence). TCRdb's copy holds only in-frame clones and misses some; the assay was immunoSEQ multiplex PCR. The data contain tens of thousands of clones, over 85% of them singletons. This receptor was identified in a human donor who received an intestinal transplant. The V and J genes are TRBV30 and TRBJ1-2, with D unclear. The specimen comprised unstimulated CD4+ T cells sorted from spleen or lymph node cells, sampled before intestinal transplant. The CDR3 loop is CAWSAGVSNYGYTF. For the CDR3, the DNA is TGTGCCTGGAGTGCCGGTGTATCAAACTATGGCTACACCTTC.